The present T cell receptor (beta chain) was sequenced within a study of blood T cell repertoires in COVID-19. The cohort comprised adults aged about 18 to 89 years residing in under 25 US areas. Measured with immunoSEQ multiplex PCR; TCRdb has only the in-frame clones, and not every one. The sample comprises roughly 180,000 clones, 87% of which are singletons, and around 2.4% rests with the top ten. Germline V gives CDR1 SNHLY, CDR2 FYNNEI. The CDR3 is 15 residues long. The junction had 9 bases not matched to a gene; V was cut back by 7 bases and J by 5 bases. J is TRBJ1-5 and V is TRBV2, with 9 positions matching TRBD1. This clonotype was obtained from a woman between 25 and 40 years old who had recovered from COVID-19. The specimen sequenced was PBMCs or T cells enriched from blood (not recorded which). The CDR3 bases are TGTGCCAGCAACCCGGGACAGGGAGGGTATCAGCCCCAGCATTTT. Translating gives CASNPGQGGYQPQHF.